This T cell receptor (beta chain) appears in the sequencing data of a study of OX40 agonist ivuxolimab in advanced cancers. On the study more broadly: Dose-escalation patients were diagnosed with hepatocellular carcinoma, melanoma, renal cell cancer or head and neck cancer. Three patients, one with hepatocellular carcinoma and two with cutaneous melanoma, achieved partial responses.

Repertoires were generated with immunoSEQ multiplex PCR, while TCRdb's copy carries only in-frame clones and drops some. In the table there are approximately 76,000 clones, 94% of which are singletons. CDR3 length: 14 amino acids. Trimming took 4 bases from V and 7 from J; bases not matched to a gene: 4. Germline V gives CDR1 ENHRY, CDR2 SYGVKD. This TCR derives from an adult with an advanced solid tumor such as melanoma, head and neck, liver or kidney cancer. The rearrangement joins TRBV10-3 to TRBJ2-1, with 10 bases lining up with TRBD1. The sequencing here drew on CD4+ or CD8+ T cells sorted from blood, taken in a trial of the OX40 agonist ivuxolimab. The CDR3 is CAISGQGAFNEQFF. As DNA, the CDR3 is TGTGCCATCAGTGGACAGGGGGCATTTAATGAGCAGTTCTTC.